The 21 T cell receptor beta chains given below trace back to one sample, sequenced in a study of identical twins. MiXCR, run by TCRdb on the 5' RACE reads, gives a single entry per CDR3 protein. The sample includes fewer than 450,000 distinct CDR3 sequences, around 9.7% of them seen just once. The sample consisted of naive T cells sorted from blood. The receptor set was obtained from a woman aged 50 to 65 in good health.

This clonotype was seen more than once but under ten times. The chain uses TRBV12-3 or TRBV12-4 and TRBJ2-7, with 12 nucleotides matching TRBD1. The V gene end was trimmed by 5 bases and the J gene end by 3 bases; junction bases not matched to a gene: 14. The CDR3 length is 18 residues. The CDR3 loop reads CASSGTGGEAGILYEQYF. The CDR3 nucleotides are TGTGCCAGCAGTGGGACAGGGGGCGAAGCGGGAATCCTCTACGAGCAGTACTTC.

The rearrangement joins TRBV7-2 to TRBJ1-1; D uncertain. Germline loops: CDR1 SGHTA, CDR2 FQGNSA. This CDR3 spans 14 amino acids. With 6 bases removed from V and 1 base from J, the gap between germline ends came to 12 bases. CDR3 sequence: CASRKGWGNTEAFF. The CDR3 region has the DNA TGTGCCAGCAGAAAGGGCTGGGGGAACACTGAAGCTTTCTTT.

The table lists this clonotype with a few counts. The chain recombines TRBV3-1 with TRBJ2-7; D possibly corresponds to TRBD1 (5 bases). Trimming removed 3 bases from V and 5 bases from J, with 11 bases in between. The CDR3 covers 13 residues. The germline V gene encodes CDR1 LGHDT and CDR2 YNNKEL (reference sequence). CDR3 sequence reads: CASSQYRTDEQYF. CDR3 DNA sequence: TGTGCCAGCAGCCAGTACAGGACCGACGAGCAGTACTTC.

This clonotype was seen at least ten times. The J gene is TRBJ2-3, the V gene TRBV29-1, with no clear D. Between the trimmed V and J ends, which lost 1 base and 7 bases, there was a span of 12 bases. The CDR3 consists of 13 residues. CDR1 is SQVTM, CDR2 ANQGSEA, per germline. CDR3 amino acids: CSVEAPVRNTQYF. For the CDR3, the DNA is TGCAGCGTTGAAGCTCCAGTCCGAAATACGCAGTATTTT.

This clonotype was seen a few times. The chain recombines TRBV4-1 with TRBJ2-5; the D gene is possibly TRBD2 (6 bases). Per the germline V gene, CDR1 is MGHRA and CDR2 is YSYEKL. The CDR3 consists of 15 residues. Trimming pared 0 bases from V and 5 bases from J, leaving 13 bases between. CDR3 sequence: CASSQDSAGGETQYF. The DNA for the CDR3 is TGCGCCAGCAGCCAAGACTCAGCGGGTGGGGAGACCCAGTACTTC.

The chain joins TRBV30 to TRBJ2-1; 8 bases match TRBD2. J lost 4 bases, V lost 0 bases, and 5 bases had no gene match. This CDR3 spans 15 amino acids. Germline-derived CDR1 and CDR2 are GTSNPN and SVGIG (reference sequence). CDR3 amino acids: CAWSVREGDYNEQFF. The CDR3 DNA reads TGTGCCTGGAGTGTACGGGAGGGGGATTACAATGAGCAGTTCTTC.

This sequence joins TRBV11-2 and TRBJ2-7; D may be TRBD1 or TRBD2 (5 bases each). CDR3 length equals 16 residues. Trimming took off 5 bases at V and 2 bases at J, with 19 bases between the two ends. The germline V gene has CDR1 SGHAT and CDR2 FQNNGV. The CDR3 sequence: CASSPLKGPFTYEQYF. The CDR3 DNA is TGTGCCAGCAGCCCTCTTAAGGGACCCTTTACCTACGAGCAGTACTTC.

This clonotype was counted ten times or more. The V call is TRBV11-2, the J call TRBJ2-7; the D is unclear. Germline CDR1 reads SGHAT; CDR2 reads FQNNGV. The CDR3 covers 13 residues. Trimming stripped 2 bases from V and 3 bases from J, with 8 bases between. The CDR3 bases are TGTGCCAGCAGCTTATCAACAGTCTACGAGCAGTACGTC. This encodes CASSLSTVYEQYV.

V is TRBV5-1 and J is TRBJ2-3; D perhaps matches TRBD2 (6 bases). CDR3 length: 16 residues. Trimming took off 4 bases at V and 2 bases at J, with 17 bases between the two ends. Germline V gene data show CDR1 as SGHRS and CDR2 as YFSETQ. The CDR3 DNA reads as TGCGCCAGCAGCCCTACTCTCGGGGGAATCACAGATACGCAGTATTTT. This encodes CASSPTLGGITDTQYF. The variable domain in full, completed from reference TRBV5-1 and TRBJ2-3, reads KAGVTQTPRYLIKTRGQQVTLSCSPISGHRSVSWYQQTPGQGLQFLFEYFSETQRNKGNFPGRFSGRQFSNSRSEMNVSTLELGDSALYLCASSPTLGGITDTQYFGPGTRLTVL.

This clonotype was counted many times. The chain employs TRBV5-4 and TRBJ2-1; D is undetermined. V lost 3 bases, J lost 9 bases, and 13 bases lay in between. From germline, CDR1 is SGHNT and CDR2 YYREEE (reference sequence). CDR3 length equals 13 residues. Here the CDR3 reads CASSSYLTGEQFF. In DNA, the CDR3 is TGTGCCAGCAGCTCGTACCTTACGGGTGAGCAGTTCTTC.

This clonotype was counted many times. This chain's CDR3 is CASSSVGQGAVEAFF. CDR3 DNA: TGCGCCAGCAGCTCGGTTGGACAGGGGGCAGTTGAAGCTTTCTTT. V is TRBV5-1 and J is TRBJ1-1, with 11 bases matching TRBD1. The CDR3 is 15 amino acids. Germline V gene data show CDR1 as SGHRS and CDR2 as YFSETQ. V trimming: 3 bases; J trimming: 7 bases; junction bases outside the gene matches: 8.

This clonotype has ten or more counts. The V gene is TRBV5-6, the J gene TRBJ1-3, with D unclear. V shed 0 bases and J shed 0 bases, with 13 bases lying between them. Per the germline V gene, CDR1 is SGHDT and CDR2 is YYEEEE. This CDR3 comprises 17 residues. As DNA, the CDR3 is TGTGCCAGCAGCTTGGGGGAGACCCGAATCTCTGGAAACACCATATATTTT. Amino acids: CASSLGETRISGNTIYF.

This sequence joins TRBV12-3 or TRBV12-4 and TRBJ2-2; 13 nucleotides line up with TRBD2. This CDR3 region has 16 residues. The ends lost 6 bases at V and 8 bases at J; junction bases unmatched: 9. Here the CDR3 DNA reads TGTGCCAGCAGCCGAAGACCGGGACTAGCGGGAGGGGAGCTGTTTTTT. The encoded protein is CASSRRPGLAGGELFF.

This clonotype was counted only a few times. The chain has TRBV9 and TRBJ1-2; no definite D call. In germline, CDR1 is SGDLS, CDR2 YYNGEE. Trimming pared 0 bases from V and 4 bases from J, leaving 16 bases between. The CDR3 is made up of 16 amino acids. The CDR3 nucleotides read TGTGCCAGCAGCGTAGGTGGAGACTTGCCGCGCTATGGCTACACCTTC. It translates to CASSVGGDLPRYGYTF.

The chain is built from TRBV5-6 and TRBJ1-2, with no clear D. This CDR3 region has 14 residues. Trimming left V 0 bases short and J 0 bases short, with 6 bases between. Germline V lookup: CDR1 SGHDT, CDR2 YYEEEE. In DNA form, the CDR3 reads TGTGCCAGCAGCTTGGAACGGACTAACTATGGCTACACCTTC. Residues: CASSLERTNYGYTF.

The rearrangement links TRBV4-1 to TRBJ2-3; D is undetermined. The CDR3 is made up of 16 amino acids. Trimming took 1 base from V and 0 from J, leaving 11 bases between them. CDR1 and CDR2 from the germline V gene are MGHRA and YSYEKL. DNA for the CDR3: TGCGCCAGCAGCCAAGTGTCCCTCCTTAGCACAGATACGCAGTATTTT. It translates to CASSQVSLLSTDTQYF.

The chain uses TRBV4-1 and TRBJ1-1; weak D call: TRBD1 (5 bases). From germline, CDR1 is MGHRA and CDR2 YSYEKL. There are 15 residues in the CDR3. V gave up 1 base and J gave up 7 bases, with 16 bases separating them. This CDR3 is CASSQAQGGDFEAFF. In DNA form, the CDR3 reads TGCGCCAGCAGCCAAGCCCAGGGAGGGGATTTTGAAGCTTTCTTT.

This clonotype was seen a few times. The genes are TRBV19 and TRBJ2-1; 7 nucleotides line up with TRBD2. The J segment lost 4 bases and the V segment lost 7 bases, leaving 7 bases of the junction unmatched. Germline V lookup: CDR1 LNHDA, CDR2 SQIVND (reference sequence). CDR3 length equals 14 residues. As DNA, the CDR3 is TGTGCCAGTAATGGGTTAGCGGGTTACAATGAGCAGTTCTTC. Translation: CASNGLAGYNEQFF.

The sample holds a few counts of this clonotype. V is TRBV20-1 and J is TRBJ2-1; perhaps TRBD1 as D (7 bases). Germline V gene lookup returns CDR1 DFQATT and CDR2 SNEGSKA (reference sequence). V dropped 1 base and J dropped 8 bases, with 15 bases sitting between them. This CDR3 contains 14 residues. CDR3 protein: CSARVQGGIHEQFF. The CDR3 region has the DNA TGCAGTGCTAGAGTCCAGGGGGGCATCCATGAGCAGTTCTTC.

This clonotype was recorded a few times. The chain is built from TRBV15 and TRBJ1-5; D is unresolved. This CDR3 contains 14 residues. V gave up 0 bases and J gave up 3 bases, with 6 bases separating them. Germline assignment: CDR1 LNHNV and CDR2 YYDKDF (reference sequence). CDR3 in amino acids: CATSRDLVNQPQHF. CDR3 nucleotides: TGTGCCACCAGCAGAGATCTGGTCAATCAGCCCCAGCATTTT.

The chain combines TRBV12-3 or TRBV12-4 with TRBJ2-1; 9 nucleotides match TRBD1. The J segment lost 8 bases and the V segment lost 5 bases, leaving 10 bases of the junction unmatched. This CDR3 is 15 amino acids long. As DNA, the CDR3 is TGTGCCAGCAGTGCCTCCCGGGACAGGGTTTATGAGCAGTTCTTC. It translates to CASSASRDRVYEQFF.